This entry features one TCR beta chain sequence. One end of the junction does not line up with germline, which may come from a read error. Other DNA variants within this sample encode the same CDR3. The record originates from a study of metastatic and nonmetastatic thyroid tumors. CDR1 is DFQATT and CDR2 is SNEGSKA in the germline V gene (reference sequence). CDR3 length: 16 amino acids. None of the patients had undergone any treatment ahead of thyroid surgery. TCRdb reprocessed the PCR reads using MiXCR. The sample has tens of thousands of clones; roughly 15% are singletons. The sample taken for sequencing was blood. This chain connects TRBV20-1 to TRBJ2-2, with 8 bases lining up with TRBD2. The sequence derives from a male donor with papillary thyroid cancer or a benign thyroid nodule (not recorded which). Some clones in this sample may be carry-over from other donors' samples. The CDR3 bases are TGCAGTGCTAGAGATTGGCGGGGGGCTAACACCGGGGAGCTGTTTTTC. It specifies CSARDWRGANTGELFF.